Listed below are T cell receptor beta chains from one sample, sequenced in a study of cytomegalovirus exposure and HLA in healthy donors. Profiling relied on immunoSEQ multiplex PCR, and the TCRdb table lists in-frame clones only, not all of them. The repertoire holds 100,000 to 150,000 clones, with approximately 85% as singletons. The sequencing sample was made of PBMCs. These receptors were taken from a boy younger than 18 in good health and CMV-seronegative. The CDR3 runs from the conserved cysteine through the conserved F or W. D genes are given only for firm matches. The size of a clone is reported for some rows only, either as once, few or many, or as a class for expanded clones.

>NA|NA|TRBV7-9|TRBJ1-1
TGTGCCAGCAGCTTATTTAGTCCTGTTAATCGGGCTTTCTTT
CASSLFSPVNRAFF
>NA|TRBD2|TRBV7-8|TRBJ2-7
TGTGCCAGCAGCTTAGGGGGGGGCTACGAGCAGTACTTC
CASSLGGGYEQYF
>NA|NA|TRBV6-1|TRBJ2-1
TGTGCCAGTTTGGGACTCGGAGGCTACAATGAGCAGTTCTTC
CASLGLGGYNEQFF
>NA|NA|TRBV18|TRBJ1-5
TGTGCCAGCTCACCAAGGGACACTAAGCCCCAGCATTTT
CASSPRDTKPQHF
>few|TRBD1|TRBV25-1|TRBJ2-2
TGTGCCAGCGGGACAGGGGACACCGGGGAGCTGTTTTTT
CASGTGDTGELFF
>NA|NA|TRBV29-1|TRBJ1-4
TGCAGCGTTGGGACTCCGAATGAAAAACTGTTTTTT
CSVGTPNEKLFF
>once|NA|TRBV9|TRBJ2-3
TGTGCCAGCAGCGTAGCCACAGGGACAGATACGCAGTATTTT
CASSVATGTDTQYF
>NA|NA|TRBV7-9|TRBJ2-7
TGTGCCAGCAGCCCTATGGTTGGCTACGAGCAGTACTTC
CASSPMVGYEQYF
>NA|TRBD1|TRBV30|TRBJ1-1
TGTGCCTGGAGTGTTCTGGGGACAGGGGGTTACCCAGCTTTCTTT
CAWSVLGTGGYPAFF
>NA|NA|TRBV25-1|TRBJ1-1
TGTGCCAGCAGCTCGGGGAACACTGAAGCTTTCTTT
CASSSGNTEAFF
>NA|NA|TRBV9|TRBJ1-2
TGTGCCAGCAGCCCCAGAGGGGGTGAATATGGCTACACCTTC
CASSPRGGEYGYTF
>NA|TRBD1|TRBV7-9|TRBJ2-7
TGTGCCAGCAGCACGGGACAGGGAAGCTCCTACGAGCAGTACTTC
CASSTGQGSSYEQYF